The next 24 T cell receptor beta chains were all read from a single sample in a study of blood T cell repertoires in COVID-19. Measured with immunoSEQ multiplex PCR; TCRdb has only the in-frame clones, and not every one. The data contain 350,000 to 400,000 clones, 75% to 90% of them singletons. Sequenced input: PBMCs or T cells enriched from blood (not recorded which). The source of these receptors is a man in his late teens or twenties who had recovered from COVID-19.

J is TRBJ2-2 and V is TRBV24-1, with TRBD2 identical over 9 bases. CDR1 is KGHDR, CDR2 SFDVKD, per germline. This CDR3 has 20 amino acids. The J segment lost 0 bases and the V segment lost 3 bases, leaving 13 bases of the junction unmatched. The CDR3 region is CATSDPRGSGGSSNTGELFF. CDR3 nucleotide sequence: TGTGCCACCAGTGATCCCCGGGGGAGCGGGGGGTCCTCGAACACCGGGGAGCTGTTTTTT.

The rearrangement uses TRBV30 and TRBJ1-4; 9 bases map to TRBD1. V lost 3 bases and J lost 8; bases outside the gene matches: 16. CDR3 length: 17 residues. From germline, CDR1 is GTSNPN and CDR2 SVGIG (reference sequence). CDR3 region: CAWRMDWGQGQGEKLFF. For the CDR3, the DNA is TGTGCCTGGAGAATGGACTGGGGACAGGGTCAAGGAGAAAAACTGTTTTTT.

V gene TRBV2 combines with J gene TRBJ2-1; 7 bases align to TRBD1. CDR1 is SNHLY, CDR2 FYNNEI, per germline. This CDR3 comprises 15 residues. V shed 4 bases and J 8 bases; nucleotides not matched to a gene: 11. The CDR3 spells CASSGKGGASDEQFF. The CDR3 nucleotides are TGTGCCAGCAGTGGGAAAGGGGGCGCGAGTGATGAGCAGTTCTTC.

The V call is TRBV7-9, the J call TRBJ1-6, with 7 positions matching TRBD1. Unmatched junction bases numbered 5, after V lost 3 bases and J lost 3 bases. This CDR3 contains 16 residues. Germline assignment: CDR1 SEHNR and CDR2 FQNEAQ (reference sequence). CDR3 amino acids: CASSLTDRVYNSPLHF. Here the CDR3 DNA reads TGTGCCAGCAGCTTGACAGACAGGGTCTATAATTCACCCCTCCACTTT.

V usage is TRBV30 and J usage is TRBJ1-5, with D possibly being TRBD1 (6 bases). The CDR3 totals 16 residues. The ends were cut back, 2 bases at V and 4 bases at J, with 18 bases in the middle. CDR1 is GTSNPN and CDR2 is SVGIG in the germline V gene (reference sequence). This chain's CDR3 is CAWSFPWGRGNQPQHF. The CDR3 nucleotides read TGTGCCTGGAGTTTTCCGTGGGGCAGGGGAAATCAGCCCCAGCATTTT.

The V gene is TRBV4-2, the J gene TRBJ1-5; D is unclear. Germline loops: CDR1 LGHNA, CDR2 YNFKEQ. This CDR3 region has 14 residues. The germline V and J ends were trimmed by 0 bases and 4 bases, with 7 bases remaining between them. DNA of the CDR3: TGTGCCAGCAGCCAAGATTTCCCGAATCAGCCCCAGCATTTT. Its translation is CASSQDFPNQPQHF.

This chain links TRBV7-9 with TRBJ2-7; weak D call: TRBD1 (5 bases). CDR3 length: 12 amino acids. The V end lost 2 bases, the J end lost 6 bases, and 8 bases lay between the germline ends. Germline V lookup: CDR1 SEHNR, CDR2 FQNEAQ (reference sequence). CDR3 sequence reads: CASSLTQGEQYF. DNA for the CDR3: TGTGCCAGCAGCTTAACCCAGGGCGAGCAGTACTTC.

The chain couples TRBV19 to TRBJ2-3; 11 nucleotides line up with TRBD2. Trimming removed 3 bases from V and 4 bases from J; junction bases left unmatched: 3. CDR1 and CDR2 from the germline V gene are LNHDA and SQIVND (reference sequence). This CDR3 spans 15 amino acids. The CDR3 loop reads CASSILAGGADTQYF. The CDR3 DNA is TGTGCCAGTAGTATTTTAGCGGGGGGGGCAGATACGCAGTATTTT.

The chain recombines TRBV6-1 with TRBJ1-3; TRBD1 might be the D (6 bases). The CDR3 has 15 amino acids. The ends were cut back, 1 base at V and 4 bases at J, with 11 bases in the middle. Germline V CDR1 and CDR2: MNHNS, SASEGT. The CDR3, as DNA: TGTGCCAGCAGTGAAGAAGCGGGGGCGGGAAACACCATATATTTT. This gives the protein CASSEEAGAGNTIYF.

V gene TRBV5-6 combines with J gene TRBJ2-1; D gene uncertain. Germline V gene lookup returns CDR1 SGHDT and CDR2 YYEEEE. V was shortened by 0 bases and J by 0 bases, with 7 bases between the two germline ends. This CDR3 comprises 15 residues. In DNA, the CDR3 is TGTGCCAGCAGCTTGGGGCCTAGCTCCTACAATGAGCAGTTCTTC. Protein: CASSLGPSSYNEQFF.

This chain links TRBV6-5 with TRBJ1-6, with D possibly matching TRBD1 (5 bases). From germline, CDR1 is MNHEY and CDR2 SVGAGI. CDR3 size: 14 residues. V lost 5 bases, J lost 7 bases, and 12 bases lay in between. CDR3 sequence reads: CASSLGQGNSPLHF. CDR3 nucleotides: TGTGCCAGCAGTCTCGGCCAGGGAAATTCACCCCTCCACTTT.

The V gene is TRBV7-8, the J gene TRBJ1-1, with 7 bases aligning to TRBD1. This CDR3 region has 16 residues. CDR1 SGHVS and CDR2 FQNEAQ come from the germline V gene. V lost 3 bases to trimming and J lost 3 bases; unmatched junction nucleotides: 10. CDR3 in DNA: TGTGCCAGCAGCTTCTCCCCGGGACAGAAATACACTGAAGCTTTCTTT. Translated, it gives CASSFSPGQKYTEAFF. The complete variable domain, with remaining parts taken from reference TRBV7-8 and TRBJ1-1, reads GAGVSQSPRYKVAKRGQDVALRCDPISGHVSLFWYQQALGQGPEFLTYFQNEAQLDKSGLPSDRFFAERPEGSVSTLKIQRTQQEDSAVYLCASSFSPGQKYTEAFFGQGTRLTVV.

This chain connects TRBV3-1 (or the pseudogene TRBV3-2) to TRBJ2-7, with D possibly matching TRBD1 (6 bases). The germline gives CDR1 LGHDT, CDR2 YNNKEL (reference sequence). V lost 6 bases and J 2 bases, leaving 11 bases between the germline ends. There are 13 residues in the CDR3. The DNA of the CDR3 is TGTGCCAGCAGTCCGGGGACAACCTACGAGCAGTACTTC. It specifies CASSPGTTYEQYF.

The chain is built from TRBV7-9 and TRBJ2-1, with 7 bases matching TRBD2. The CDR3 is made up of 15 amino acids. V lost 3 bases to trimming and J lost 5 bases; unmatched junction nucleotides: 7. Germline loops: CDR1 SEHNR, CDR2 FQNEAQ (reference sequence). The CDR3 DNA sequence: TGTGCCAGCAGCTTTTTACGGGGGGTCAACAATGAGCAGTTCTTC. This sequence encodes CASSFLRGVNNEQFF. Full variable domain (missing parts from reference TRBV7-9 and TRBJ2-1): DTGVSQNPRHKITKRGQNVTFRCDPISEHNRLYWYRQTLGQGPEFLTYFQNEAQLEKSRLLSDRFSAERPKGSFSTLEIQRTEQGDSAMYLCASSFLRGVNNEQFFGPGTRLTVL.

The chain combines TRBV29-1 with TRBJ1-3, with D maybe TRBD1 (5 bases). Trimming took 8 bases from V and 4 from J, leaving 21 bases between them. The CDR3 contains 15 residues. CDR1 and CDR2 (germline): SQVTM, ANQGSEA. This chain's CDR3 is CSLRDSGTRGNTIYF. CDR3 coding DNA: TGCAGCTTAAGAGACTCCGGGACTCGCGGAAACACCATATATTTT.

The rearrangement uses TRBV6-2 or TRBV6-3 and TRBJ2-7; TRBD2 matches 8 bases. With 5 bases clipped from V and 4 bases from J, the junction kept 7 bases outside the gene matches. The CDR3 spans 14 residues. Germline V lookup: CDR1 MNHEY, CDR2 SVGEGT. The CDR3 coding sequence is TGTGCCAGCAGTCGAGCGGGAGTATTATACGAGCAGTACTTC. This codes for CASSRAGVLYEQYF.

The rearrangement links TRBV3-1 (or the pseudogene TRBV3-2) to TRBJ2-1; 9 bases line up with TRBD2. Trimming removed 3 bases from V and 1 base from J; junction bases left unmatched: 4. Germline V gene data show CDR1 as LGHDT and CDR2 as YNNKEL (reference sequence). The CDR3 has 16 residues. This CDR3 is CASSHGLAGSYNEQFF. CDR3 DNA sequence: TGTGCCAGCAGCCATGGTCTAGCGGGGTCCTACAATGAGCAGTTCTTC.

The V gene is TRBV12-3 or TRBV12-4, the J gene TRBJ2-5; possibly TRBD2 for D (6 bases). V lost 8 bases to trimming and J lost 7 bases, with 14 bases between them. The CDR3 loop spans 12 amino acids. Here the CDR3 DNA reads TGTGCCAGCGTGGGAGGAGTTGGGACCCAGTACTTC. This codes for CASVGGVGTQYF.

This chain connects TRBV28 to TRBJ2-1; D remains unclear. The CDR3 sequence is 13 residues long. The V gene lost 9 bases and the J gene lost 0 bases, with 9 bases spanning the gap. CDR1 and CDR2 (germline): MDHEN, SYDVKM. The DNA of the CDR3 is TGTGCCAGTCGACGGAGCTCCTACAATGAGCAGTTCTTC. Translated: CASRRSSYNEQFF.

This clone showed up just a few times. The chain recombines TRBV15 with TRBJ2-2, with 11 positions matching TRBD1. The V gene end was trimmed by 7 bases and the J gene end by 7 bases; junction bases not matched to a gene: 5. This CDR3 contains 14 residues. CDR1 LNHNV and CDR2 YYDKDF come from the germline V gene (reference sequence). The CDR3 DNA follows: TGTGCCACCACCCGGACAGGGGGCATCGGGGAGCTGTTTTTT. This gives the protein CATTRTGGIGELFF.

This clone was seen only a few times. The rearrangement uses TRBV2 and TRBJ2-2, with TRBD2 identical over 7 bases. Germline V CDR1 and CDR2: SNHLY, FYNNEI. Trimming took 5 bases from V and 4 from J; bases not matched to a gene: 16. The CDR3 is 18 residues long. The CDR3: CASSPHPGASGFTGELFF. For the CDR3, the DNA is TGTGCCAGCAGTCCTCACCCCGGGGCTAGCGGTTTCACCGGGGAGCTGTTTTTT.

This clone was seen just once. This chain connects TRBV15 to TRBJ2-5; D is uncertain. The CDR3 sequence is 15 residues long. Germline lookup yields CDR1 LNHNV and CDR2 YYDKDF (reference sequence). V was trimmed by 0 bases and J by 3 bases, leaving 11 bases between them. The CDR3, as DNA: TGTGCCACCAGCAGAGATCGGAACAGTAAAGAGACCCAGTACTTC. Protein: CATSRDRNSKETQYF.

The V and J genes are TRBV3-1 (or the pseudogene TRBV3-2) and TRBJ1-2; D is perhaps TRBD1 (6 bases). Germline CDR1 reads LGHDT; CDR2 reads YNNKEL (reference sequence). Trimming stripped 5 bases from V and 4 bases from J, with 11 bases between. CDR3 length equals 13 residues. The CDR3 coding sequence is TGTGCCAGCAGCACAGACAGGATCTATGGCTACACCTTC. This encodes CASSTDRIYGYTF.

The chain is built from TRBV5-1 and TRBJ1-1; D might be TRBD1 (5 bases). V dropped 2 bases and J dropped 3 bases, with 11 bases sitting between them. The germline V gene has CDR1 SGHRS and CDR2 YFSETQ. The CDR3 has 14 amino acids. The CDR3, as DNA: TGCGCCAGCAGCTTTGACAGAACGTACACTGAAGCTTTCTTT. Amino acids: CASSFDRTYTEAFF.